Here is one TCR beta chain with its context. Its target is unknown. Ophthalmopathy cases scored 3 or more on the Clinical Activity Score and 4 or more on NOSPECS grade, with duration below 3 months. This sample is part of a study of T cells in Graves' hyperthyroidism and ophthalmopathy. TCR beta CDR3 regions were amplified from RNA. With the HTBI primer set, the TCR CDR3 went through a first round of RT-PCR. TCRdb analysed the multiplex PCR reads with MiXCR anew, one entry per CDR3 protein. The table records about 380,000 distinct CDR3 sequences, approximately 18% of them present only once. Study-level points and caveats: Ophthalmopathy and stable hyperthyroidism were told apart by a 13 V-J model. Most clonotypes expanded in thyroid above 0.001 were likewise present in blood.

This clonotype was obtained from a man aged 18 to 30 with Graves' ophthalmopathy. The sequencing sample was made of blood.

CDR3 sequence (DNA): TGTGCCAGCAGGTCGGTTGGTACAGGAGTCTATGGCTACACCTTC. Translated: CASRSVGTGVYGYTF. J is TRBJ1-2 and V is TRBV5-5; D perhaps matches TRBD1 (5 bases). The CDR3 length is 15 residues. Trimming took off 5 bases at V and 4 bases at J, with 18 bases between the two ends. Germline lookup yields CDR1 SGHKS and CDR2 YYEKEE (reference sequence).